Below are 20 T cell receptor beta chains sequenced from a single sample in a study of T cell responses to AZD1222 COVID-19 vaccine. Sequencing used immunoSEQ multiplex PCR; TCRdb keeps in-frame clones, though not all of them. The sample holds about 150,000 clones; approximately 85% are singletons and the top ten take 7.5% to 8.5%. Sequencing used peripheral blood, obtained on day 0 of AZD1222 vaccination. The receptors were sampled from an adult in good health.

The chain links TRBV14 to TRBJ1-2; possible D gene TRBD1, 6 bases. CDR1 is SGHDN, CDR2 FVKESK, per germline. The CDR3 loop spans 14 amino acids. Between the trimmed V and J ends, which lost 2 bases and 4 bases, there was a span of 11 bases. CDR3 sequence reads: CASSQTGGGYGYTF. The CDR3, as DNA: TGTGCCAGCAGCCAAACAGGAGGGGGCTATGGCTACACCTTC. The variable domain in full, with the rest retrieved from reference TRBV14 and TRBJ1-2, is EAGVTQFPSHSVIEKGQTVTLRCDPISGHDNLYWYRRVMGKEIKFLLHFVKESKQDESGMPNNRFLAERTGGTYSTLKVQPAELEDSGVYFCASSQTGGGYGYTFGSGTRLTVV.

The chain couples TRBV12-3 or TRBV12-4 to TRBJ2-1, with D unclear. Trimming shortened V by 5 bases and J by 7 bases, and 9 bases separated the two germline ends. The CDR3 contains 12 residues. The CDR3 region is CASSAVVNEQFF. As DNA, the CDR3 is TGTGCCAGCAGTGCCGTAGTGAATGAGCAGTTCTTC.

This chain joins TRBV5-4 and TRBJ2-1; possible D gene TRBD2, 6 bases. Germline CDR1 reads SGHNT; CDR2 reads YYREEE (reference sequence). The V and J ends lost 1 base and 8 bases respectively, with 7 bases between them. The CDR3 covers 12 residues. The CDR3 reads CASSLPGDEQFF. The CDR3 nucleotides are TGTGCCAGCAGCTTGCCGGGGGATGAGCAGTTCTTC.

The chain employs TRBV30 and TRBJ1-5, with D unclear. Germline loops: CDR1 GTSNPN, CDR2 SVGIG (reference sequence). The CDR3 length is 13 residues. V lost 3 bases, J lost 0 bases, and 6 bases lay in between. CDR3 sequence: CAWSRTSNQPQHF. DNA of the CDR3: TGTGCCTGGAGCAGGACTAGCAATCAGCCCCAGCATTTT.

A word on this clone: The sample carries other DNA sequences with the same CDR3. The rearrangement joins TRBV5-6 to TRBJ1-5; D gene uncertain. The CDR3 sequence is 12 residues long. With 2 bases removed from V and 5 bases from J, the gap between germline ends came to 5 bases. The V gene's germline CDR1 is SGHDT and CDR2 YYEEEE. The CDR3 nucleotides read TGTGCCAGCAGCTTAGTGGATCAGCCCCAGCATTTT. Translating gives CASSLVDQPQHF.

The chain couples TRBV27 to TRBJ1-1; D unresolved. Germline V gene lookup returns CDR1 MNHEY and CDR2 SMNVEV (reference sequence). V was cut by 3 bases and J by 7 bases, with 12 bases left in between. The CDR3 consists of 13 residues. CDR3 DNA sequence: TGTGCCAGCAGTTTCTCGAGGGAATTTGAAGCTTTCTTT. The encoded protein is CASSFSREFEAFF.

CDR3 amino acids: CASRVSYNSPLHF. The CDR3 DNA reads as TGTGCCAGCAGGGTGTCCTATAATTCACCCCTCCACTTT. The chain recombines TRBV6-4 with TRBJ1-6; D not certain. Trimming removed 6 bases from V and 1 base from J, with 4 bases in between. This CDR3 has 13 amino acids. In germline, CDR1 is MRHNA, CDR2 SNTAGT.

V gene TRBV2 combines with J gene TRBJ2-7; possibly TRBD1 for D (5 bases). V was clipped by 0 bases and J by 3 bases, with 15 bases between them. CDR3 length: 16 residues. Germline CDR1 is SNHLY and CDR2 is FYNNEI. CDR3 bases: TGTGCCAGCAGTGAAGCGAGACAAGGGGTCATCTACGAGCAGTACTTC. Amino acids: CASSEARQGVIYEQYF.

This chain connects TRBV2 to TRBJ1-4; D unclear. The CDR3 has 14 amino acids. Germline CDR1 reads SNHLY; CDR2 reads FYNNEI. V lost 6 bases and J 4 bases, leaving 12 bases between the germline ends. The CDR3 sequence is CASSARAYNEKLFF. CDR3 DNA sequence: TGTGCCAGCAGCGCTCGGGCTTATAATGAAAAACTGTTTTTT.

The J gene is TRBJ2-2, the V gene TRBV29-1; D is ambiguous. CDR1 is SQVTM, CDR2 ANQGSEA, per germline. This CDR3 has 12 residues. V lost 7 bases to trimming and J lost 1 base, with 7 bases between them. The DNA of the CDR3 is TGCAGCGCCTCTAAGAACACCGGGGAGCTGTTTTTT. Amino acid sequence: CSASKNTGELFF.

The CDR3 loop is CASSDSLSNYGYTF. Written as DNA, the CDR3 is TGTGCCAGCAGTGATTCTTTATCTAACTATGGCTACACCTTC. The chain carries TRBV6-1 and TRBJ1-2; D remains ambiguous. The CDR3 has 14 amino acids. The ends were cut back, 3 bases at V and 0 bases at J, with 8 bases in the middle. Germline V CDR1 and CDR2: MNHNS, SASEGT.

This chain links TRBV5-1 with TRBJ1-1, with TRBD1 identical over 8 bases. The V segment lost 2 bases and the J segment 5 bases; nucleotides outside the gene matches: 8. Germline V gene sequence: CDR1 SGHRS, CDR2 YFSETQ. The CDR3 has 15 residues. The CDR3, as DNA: TGCGCCAGCAGCTTAACCCAGGGGGCAGAGACTGAAGCTTTCTTT. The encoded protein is CASSLTQGAETEAFF.

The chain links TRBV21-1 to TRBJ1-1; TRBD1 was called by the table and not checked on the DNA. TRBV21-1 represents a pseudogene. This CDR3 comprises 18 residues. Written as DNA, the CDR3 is TGTGCCAGCAGCAAAGGATGGAACAGGGTAGGCAACCCCGCGGATCCTTTCTTT. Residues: CASSKGWNRVGNPADPFF.

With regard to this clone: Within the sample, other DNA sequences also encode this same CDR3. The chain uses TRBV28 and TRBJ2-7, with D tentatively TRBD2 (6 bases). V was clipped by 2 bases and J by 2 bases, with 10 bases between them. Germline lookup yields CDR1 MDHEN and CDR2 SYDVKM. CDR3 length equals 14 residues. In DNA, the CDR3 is TGTGCCAGCAGTTTAGGGACTCTCCCCTACGAGCAGTACTTC. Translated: CASSLGTLPYEQYF.

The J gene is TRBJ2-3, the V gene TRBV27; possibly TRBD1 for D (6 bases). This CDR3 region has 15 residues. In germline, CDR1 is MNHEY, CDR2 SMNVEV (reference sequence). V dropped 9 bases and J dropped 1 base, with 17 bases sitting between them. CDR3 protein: CASRTGIRGTDTQYF. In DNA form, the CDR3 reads TGTGCCAGTCGAACAGGGATCCGGGGCACAGATACGCAGTATTTT.

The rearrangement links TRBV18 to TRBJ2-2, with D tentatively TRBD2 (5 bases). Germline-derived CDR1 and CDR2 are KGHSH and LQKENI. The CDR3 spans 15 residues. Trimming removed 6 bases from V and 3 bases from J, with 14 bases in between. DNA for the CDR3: TGTGCCAGCTCCCGCGGAGGTGGTGACACCGGGGAGCTGTTTTTT. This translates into CASSRGGGDTGELFF.

CDR3 region: CASGRGGPMDTGELFF. The CDR3 DNA follows: TGTGCCAGCGGACGGGGGGGCCCTATGGACACCGGGGAGCTGTTTTTT. The V gene is TRBV9, the J gene TRBJ2-2, with 8 bases fitting TRBD2. Germline V gene sequence: CDR1 SGDLS, CDR2 YYNGEE. The CDR3 covers 16 residues. J was trimmed by 3 bases and V by 7 bases; bases with no gene match: 11. Full variable domain (rest looked up from reference TRBV9 and TRBJ2-2): DSGVTQTPKHLITATGQRVTLRCSPRSGDLSVYWYQQSLDQGLQFLIQYYNGEERAKGNILERFSAQQFPDLHSELNLSSLELGDSALYFCASGRGGPMDTGELFFGEGSRLTVL.

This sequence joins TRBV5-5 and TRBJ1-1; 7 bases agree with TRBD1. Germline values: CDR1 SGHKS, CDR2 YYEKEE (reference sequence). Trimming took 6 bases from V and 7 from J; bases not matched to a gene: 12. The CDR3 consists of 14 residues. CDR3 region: CASTLQGVNLEAFF. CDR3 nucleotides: TGTGCCAGCACCCTTCAGGGGGTAAATCTTGAAGCTTTCTTT.

As DNA, the CDR3 is TGTGCCAGCAGCCAGGAGGACAGGTCCTATCAGCCCCAGCATTTT. Translated, it gives CASSQEDRSYQPQHF. This chain uses TRBV14 with TRBJ1-5, with 7 bases fitting TRBD1. Germline values: CDR1 SGHDN, CDR2 FVKESK. Unmatched junction bases numbered 7, after V lost 3 bases and J lost 5 bases. The CDR3 runs to 15 residues.

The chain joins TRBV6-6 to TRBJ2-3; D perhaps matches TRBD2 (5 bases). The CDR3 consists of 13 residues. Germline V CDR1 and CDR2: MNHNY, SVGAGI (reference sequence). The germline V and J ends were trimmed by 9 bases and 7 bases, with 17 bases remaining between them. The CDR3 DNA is TGTGCCAGTGAGGGTGATAGCAGTTATACGCAGTATTTT. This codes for CASEGDSSYTQYF.